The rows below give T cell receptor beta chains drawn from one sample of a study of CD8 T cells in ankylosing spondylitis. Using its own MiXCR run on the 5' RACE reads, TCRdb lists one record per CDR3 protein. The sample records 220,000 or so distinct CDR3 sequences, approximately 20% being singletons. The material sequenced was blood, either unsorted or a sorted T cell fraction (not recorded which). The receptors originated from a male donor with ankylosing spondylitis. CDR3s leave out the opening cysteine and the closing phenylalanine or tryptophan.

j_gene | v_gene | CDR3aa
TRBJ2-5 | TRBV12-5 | ASGLVQGGWETQY
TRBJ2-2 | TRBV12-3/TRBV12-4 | ASSFGGLSSTGELF
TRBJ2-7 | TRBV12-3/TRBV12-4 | ASSLGGLDYEQY
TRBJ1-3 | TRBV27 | ASSLRSSGNTIY
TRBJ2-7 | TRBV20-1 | SARVRDSYEQY
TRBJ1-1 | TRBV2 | ASSWPGQGSNTEAF
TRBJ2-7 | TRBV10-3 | AISQGSGHEQY
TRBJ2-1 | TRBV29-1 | SVEIGGANSYNEQF
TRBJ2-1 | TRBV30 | AWSGGGSSYNEQF
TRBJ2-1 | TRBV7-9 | ASSDDLGLAGGNEQF
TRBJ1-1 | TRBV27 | ASSFNAGAPITDAF
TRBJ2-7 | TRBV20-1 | SAAGRRAPYEQY
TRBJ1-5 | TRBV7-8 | ASSGGGAGGLGQPQH
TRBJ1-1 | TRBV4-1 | ASSQGQVGGTEAF
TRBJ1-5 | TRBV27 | ASSLLPPDNNQPQH
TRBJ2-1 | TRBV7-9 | ASSSRLAGSYNEQF
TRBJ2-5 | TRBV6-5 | ASSWTLSRETQY
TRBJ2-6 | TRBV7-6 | ASSLQGPPIGANVLT
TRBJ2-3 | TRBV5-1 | ASSLVGHENTDTQY
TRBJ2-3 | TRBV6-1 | ASMTGSTDTQY
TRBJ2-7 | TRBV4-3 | ASSQDMGIYEQY
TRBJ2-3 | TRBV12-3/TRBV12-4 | ASSPTWDTQY
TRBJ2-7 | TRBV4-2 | ASSQVQEFVYEQY
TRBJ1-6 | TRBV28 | ASSPIPNGPVDSPLH
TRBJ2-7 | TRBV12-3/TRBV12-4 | ASSSPTEGEQY
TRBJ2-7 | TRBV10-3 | AISEGGQEQY
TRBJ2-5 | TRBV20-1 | SAYLPGLDVRETQY
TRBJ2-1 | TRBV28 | ASRSSAGAREQF
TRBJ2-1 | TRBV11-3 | ASSLWGGGASAYNEQF
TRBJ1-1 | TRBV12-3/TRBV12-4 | ASSFPQRSEAF
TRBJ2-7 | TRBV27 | ASAPLLAGEQY
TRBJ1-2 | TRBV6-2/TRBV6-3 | ASSYSDAVYYGYT
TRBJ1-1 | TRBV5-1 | ASSSTGLTEAF
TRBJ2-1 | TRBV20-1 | SARDLGLVYNEQF
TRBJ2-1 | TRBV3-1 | ASSQQGLAGGGDEQF
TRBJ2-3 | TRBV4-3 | ASSTLGRGALRTDTQY
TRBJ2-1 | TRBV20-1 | SAREMGTSVYEQF
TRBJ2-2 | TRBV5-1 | ASSLEPGELF
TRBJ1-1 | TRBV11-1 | ASSLTGQGIGPNTEAF
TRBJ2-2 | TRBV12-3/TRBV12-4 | ASSFQGPTGELF
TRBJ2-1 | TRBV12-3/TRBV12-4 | ASSLREGSYNEQF
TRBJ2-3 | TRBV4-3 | ASSQEAGYFADTQY
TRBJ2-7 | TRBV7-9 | ASSFPGASYEQY
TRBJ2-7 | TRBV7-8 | ASSLGGQVSSYEQY
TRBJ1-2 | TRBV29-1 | SVEVFGGYT
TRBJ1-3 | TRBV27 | ASSFQGSGNTIY
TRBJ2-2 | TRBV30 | AWSVLRDTGELF
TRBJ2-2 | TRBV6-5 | ASSSMTGNTGELF